This T cell receptor (beta chain) was recorded in a study of blood T cell repertoires in COVID-19. About the study: From T cells, B-cell-depleted T cells, or PBMCs came the material, which was cDNA or gDNA.

Repertoires were generated with immunoSEQ multiplex PCR, while TCRdb's copy carries only in-frame clones and drops some. Of under 40,000 clones listed, about 88% are singletons. V lost 6 bases and J lost 6, with 13 bases in between. The CDR3 is made up of 13 amino acids. Germline V gives CDR1 MNHEY, CDR2 SMNVEV (reference sequence). The TCR sequence derives from a man aged 70 or older with active COVID-19. V gene TRBV27 combines with J gene TRBJ2-3, with D tentatively TRBD2 (6 bases). Sequencing was carried out using peripheral blood. The CDR3 bases are TGTGCCAGCAGCCCCGCGGGGCCGGATACGCAGTATTTT. This sequence encodes CASSPAGPDTQYF.